These 14 T cell receptor beta chains came from one sample sequenced in a study of monozygotic twins with inflammatory bowel disease. TCRdb re-called the 5' RACE reads and catalogs CDR3 proteins one per entry, DNA excluded. The sample is made up of approximately 420,000 distinct CDR3 sequences, and the top ten hold approximately 2.3% of it. Sequencing was done on a sample of blood. The receptors stem from a human donor with ulcerative colitis or Crohn's disease, or a healthy co-twin of an affected twin (not recorded which).

V usage is TRBV6-4 and J usage is TRBJ1-5; the TCRdb D gene call, TRBD1, has no DNA to confirm it. Germline V CDR1 and CDR2: MRHNA, SNTAGT. This CDR3 has 16 residues. This CDR3 is CASTPKDNYSNQPQHF.

This chain links TRBV24-1 with TRBJ2-1. The CDR3 has 12 amino acids. Germline lookup yields CDR1 KGHDR and CDR2 SFDVKD. The CDR3 here is CATSGSWGEQFF.

The gene calls are TRBV12-3 or TRBV12-4 and TRBJ1-4; TCRdb lists TRBD1, though no DNA is available to test this call. The CDR3 runs 11 residues. The CDR3 region is CASRGDRKLFF.

The J gene is TRBJ2-1, the V gene TRBV27. The germline gives CDR1 MNHEY, CDR2 SMNVEV (reference sequence). The CDR3 extends over 13 amino acids. This CDR3 is CASRKGSYNEQFF.

The CDR3 is CSARDDRREFF. The rearrangement uses TRBV20-1 and TRBJ2-1; as DNA is missing, the TRBD1 call by TCRdb cannot be tested. Per the germline V gene, CDR1 is DFQATT and CDR2 is SNEGSKA (reference sequence). The CDR3 sequence is 11 residues long.

The chain recombines TRBV4-1 with TRBJ2-2; without DNA, the TCRdb call of TRBD2 cannot be checked. The CDR3 is made up of 18 amino acids. Per germline, CDR1 MGHRA and CDR2 YSYEKL. The CDR3 protein is CASSQLLIADRNTGELFF.

V and J are TRBV10-3 and TRBJ2-1; TCRdb's D gene call, TRBD2, goes unchecked for lack of DNA. Germline V gene lookup returns CDR1 ENHRY and CDR2 SYGVKD. The CDR3 runs 17 residues. The CDR3 region is CAISGSTGPKRLNEQFF.

J is TRBJ2-5 and V is TRBV11-2; TCRdb names TRBD1, which stays unverified in the absence of DNA. The CDR3 has 15 residues. Germline CDR1 and CDR2: SGHAT and FQNNGV. The CDR3 sequence is CASSLAPRMGETQYF.

The chain combines TRBV6-5 with TRBJ1-1. Germline CDR1 and CDR2: MNHEY and SVGAGI. This CDR3 spans 15 amino acids. CDR3 protein: CASSYSIVMTAEAFF.

This chain uses TRBV24-1 with TRBJ2-7; TCRdb's D gene call, TRBD1, goes unchecked for lack of DNA. Per the germline V gene, CDR1 is KGHDR and CDR2 is SFDVKD. This CDR3 contains 13 residues. The CDR3 reads CATSGPGSYEQYF.

This chain connects TRBV10-2 to TRBJ1-3. The CDR3 has 15 amino acids. The germline CDR1 and CDR2 sequences are WSHSY and SAAADI. The CDR3 sequence: CASNEPGNSGNTIYF.

The chain is built from TRBV11-2 and TRBJ1-4; TCRdb's D gene call, TRBD1, goes unchecked for lack of DNA. CDR3 length equals 14 residues. Germline assignment: CDR1 SGHAT and CDR2 FQNNGV. The CDR3 loop reads CASSSDKPNEKLFF.

The rearrangement uses TRBV12-3 or TRBV12-4 and TRBJ1-2; TCRdb names TRBD1, which stays unverified in the absence of DNA. The CDR3 runs to 14 residues. This CDR3 is CASSHGQGDYGYTF.

This chain uses TRBV9 with TRBJ2-7; the TCRdb call, TRBD1, lacks DNA for checking. Germline values: CDR1 SGDLS, CDR2 YYNGEE. The CDR3 length is 15 residues. The CDR3 protein is CASSVGGGGPYEQYF.